This entry features one TCR beta chain sequence. Under the authors' procedure: Amplification of reference gene primers provided the estimated nucleated cell counts. Data came from immunoSEQ multiplex PCR; TCRdb stores just in-frame clones and leaves some out. V, J and clone size reflect that table, while D and trimming were determined from the DNA. The top ten hold 5.5% to 7.5% of the sample, which has fewer than 200,000 clones, less than 85% seen once. Germline V gene data show CDR1 as MNHEY and CDR2 as SVGAGI. The CDR3 consists of 14 residues. The junction had 6 bases not matched to a gene; V was cut back by 6 bases and J by 3 bases. Seattle's enrolled individuals joined amid active infection and were then monitored longitudinally. The record originates from a study of blood T cell repertoires in COVID-19. Study summary: Samples representing acute and convalescent COVID-19 were sourced from the United States, Italy and Spain. T cells, B-cell-depleted T cells, or PBMCs provided the cDNA or gDNA that served as material.

Sequenced input: peripheral blood. This clonotype was sampled from a woman in her thirties or forties with COVID-19, enrolled during active disease. This chain joins TRBV6-5 and TRBJ1-2, with 8 bases fitting TRBD1. Here the CDR3 DNA reads TGTGCCAGCAGGGTCAGGGGGCTCGACTATGGCTACACCTTC. It translates to CASRVRGLDYGYTF.